This entry features one T cell receptor (beta chain) sequence. Its antigen is not identified. Mismatch with germline at one junction end may stem from a read error. Molecular barcoded adaptors covering alpha/delta and beta/gamma chains were used on approximately 400 ng RNA. Via MiXCR, TCRdb re-called the reads, giving one row per CDR3 protein. Of tens of thousands of distinct CDR3 sequences listed, more than 11% are singletons. This sample was taken from a study of read filtering for tumor transcriptome and immune sequencing. Study-wide background: The cohort had over 16 men and approximately 13 women aged about 45 to 80, mean around 63 years. R-ISS stage counts were eight or nine for I, about 16 for II, six or seven for III.

Study-wide results and limits: RNA-seq captured clonotypes less deeply and reliably than IR-seq.

Sampling of bone marrow took place during active disease in every patient. The receptor's source is a donor at least 40 years old with multiple myeloma. The specimen sequenced was a population of CD138-negative cells sorted from bone marrow.

This CDR3 is CASSLWRNAGELFF. CDR3 sequence (DNA): TGTGCCAGCAGTTTATGGCGGAACGCCGGGGAGCTGTTTTTT. This sequence joins TRBV27 and TRBJ2-2; D unclear. Looked up from germline, CDR1 is MNHEY and CDR2 is SMNVEV (reference sequence). CDR3 size: 14 residues.